The 30 T cell receptor beta chains presented below share a single source sample, sequenced in a study of T cells in Graves' hyperthyroidism and ophthalmopathy. It was RNA transcripts that yielded the amplified TCR beta CDR3 regions. The TCR CDR3 first-round RT-PCR relied on the HTBI primer set. Each CDR3 protein gets one entry after TCRdb re-called the multiplex PCR reads with MiXCR. This sample has some 800,000 distinct CDR3 sequences, with more than 30% found just once. Sequencing was carried out using blood. These receptors were collected from a man between 18 and 35 years old with Graves' hyperthyroidism.

The chain couples TRBV7-9 to TRBJ2-7; possible D gene TRBD1, 6 bases. V lost 5 bases and J 2 bases, leaving 13 bases between the germline ends. From germline, CDR1 is SEHNR and CDR2 FQNEAQ (reference sequence). The CDR3 is 14 amino acids. CDR3 coding DNA: TGTGCCAGCAGCCTTAGGGACACCACCTACGAGCAGTACTTC. It codes for CASSLRDTTYEQYF.

In nucleotides, the CDR3 is TGTGCCAGCAGTTACGATATCGGTGGAATCTATGGCTACACCTTC. This codes for CASSYDIGGIYGYTF. The V call is TRBV6-5, the J call TRBJ1-2; unclear D gene. Trimming shortened V by 2 bases and J by 4 bases, and 14 bases separated the two germline ends. This CDR3 is built from 15 residues. CDR1 and CDR2 from the germline V gene are MNHEY and SVGAGI.

This chain links TRBV7-8 with TRBJ1-1, with a tentative D call TRBD1 (6 bases). This CDR3 has 14 amino acids. The germline V gene has CDR1 SGHVS and CDR2 FQNEAQ. With 5 bases removed from V and 6 bases from J, the gap between germline ends came to 16 bases. The CDR3 coding sequence is TGTGCCAGCAGCCAAGTGCACAGGGTGGCTGAAGCTTTCTTT. This encodes CASSQVHRVAEAFF.

The chain links TRBV2 to TRBJ1-4, with D perhaps TRBD1 (6 bases). This CDR3 is 14 amino acids long. Germline assignment: CDR1 SNHLY and CDR2 FYNNEI. V lost 8 bases, J lost 3 bases, and 13 bases lay in between. CDR3 protein: CASVTDRANEKLFF. DNA of the CDR3: TGTGCCAGCGTGACGGACAGAGCTAATGAAAAACTGTTTTTT.

The chain has TRBV7-2 and TRBJ2-7; 9 bases match TRBD1. The J segment lost 4 bases and the V segment lost 9 bases, leaving 7 bases of the junction unmatched. Germline CDR1 SGHTA, CDR2 FQGNSA. The CDR3 is 13 residues long. CDR3 amino acids: CASSGTGIYEQYF. CDR3 DNA sequence: TGTGCCAGTTCCGGGACAGGGATTTACGAGCAGTACTTC.

In this sample, this clonotype turned up many times. Because the CDR3's place on the DNA is in doubt, the DNA is left out and the CDR3 is given as listed by TCRdb. This chain links TRBV10-3 with TRBJ1-2. The CDR3 adds up to 13 amino acids, both ends counted. Germline V gives CDR1 ENHRY, CDR2 SYGVKD. The CDR3 region is CAISDEDFRGYTF.

In the case of this clonotype: The CDR3 ends on some other residue instead of the conserved phenylalanine or tryptophan, so this is likely a read error. No DNA is shown, since the ends of the CDR3 on it are uncertain; the CDR3 is the one TCRdb lists. CDR3 region: CASSSQTTS. The rearrangement joins TRBV7-7 to TRBJ2-5. Germline values: CDR1 SSHAT, CDR2 FNYEAQ (reference sequence). With termini counted, the CDR3 has 9 amino acids.

Details on this clonotype: Germline and junction disagree at one end, which may indicate a read error. V usage is TRBV20-1 and J usage is TRBJ2-6; D is perhaps TRBD2 (6 bases). This CDR3 comprises 11 residues. Per the germline V gene, CDR1 is DFQATT and CDR2 is SNEGSKA (reference sequence). CDR3 loop: CSARGDNVLTF. CDR3 nucleotides: TGCAGTGCTCGCGGGGACAACGTCCTGACTTTC.

With respect to this clonotype: Just one base apart from a much larger clone, this may be a read error. The genes are TRBV7-9 and TRBJ1-1; D perhaps matches TRBD1 (6 bases). V lost 9 bases, J lost 1 base, and 12 bases lay in between. The CDR3 has 13 amino acids. Germline V gives CDR1 SEHNR, CDR2 FQNEAQ (reference sequence). CDR3 bases: TGTGCCAGTATCGACAGGCGGAACACTGAAGCTTTCTTT. This gives the protein CASIDRRNTEAFF.

This sequence joins TRBV10-3 and TRBJ2-7; D remains unclear. The CDR3 loop spans 13 amino acids. V lost 7 bases and J 5 bases, leaving 15 bases between the germline ends. Germline CDR1 ENHRY, CDR2 SYGVKD. Written as DNA, the CDR3 is TGTGCCATCACCAGAGACACCAGCGACGAGCAGTACTTC. It is translated as CAITRDTSDEQYF.

Regarding this clonotype: A read error may explain this, as a much larger clone is one base away. The V call is TRBV2, the J call TRBJ2-5; 9 nucleotides line up with TRBD1. The CDR3 runs 16 residues. Per germline, CDR1 SNHLY and CDR2 FYNNEI. The CDR3 region is CAGSELGQGVQETQYF. CDR3 nucleotides: TGTGCCGGCAGTGAATTGGGACAGGGTGTCCAAGAGACCCAGTACTTC.

This clonotype was picked up one time. The V and J genes are TRBV19 and TRBJ2-2, with 8 bases identical to TRBD2. J gave up 4 bases and V 1 base, and 5 bases lay outside the gene matches. CDR1 is LNHDA, CDR2 SQIVND, per germline (reference sequence). This CDR3 is built from 16 residues. DNA of the CDR3: TGTGCCAGTAGTATAGTCCCTAGCGGGTTCACCGGGGAGCTGTTTTTT. It is translated as CASSIVPSGFTGELFF.

There are a few counts of this clonotype. This chain links TRBV12-3 or TRBV12-4 with TRBJ2-2; 13 nucleotides agree with TRBD2. Trimming cost V 6 bases and J 5 bases; bases outside gene matches: 3. The CDR3 has 15 residues. The CDR3 DNA sequence: TGTGCCAGCAGACGGACTAGCGGGAGAACCGGGGAGCTGTTTTTT. Its translation is CASRRTSGRTGELFF.

This clonotype was observed many times. V gene TRBV19 combines with J gene TRBJ1-1; D not resolved. CDR1 is LNHDA and CDR2 is SQIVND in the germline V gene (reference sequence). The length of the CDR3 is 14 residues. Trimming took 6 bases from V and 0 from J, leaving 11 bases between them. The CDR3 nucleotides are TGTGCCAGTAGCTTCCGAGGCTTGAACACTGAAGCTTTCTTT. Its protein product is CASSFRGLNTEAFF.

The sample holds many counts of this clonotype. The V and J genes are TRBV2 and TRBJ2-2; D call uncertain. This CDR3 is built from 16 residues. Germline-derived CDR1 and CDR2 are SNHLY and FYNNEI. V gave up 0 bases and J gave up 5 bases, with 13 bases separating them. The CDR3, as DNA: TGTGCCAGCAGTGAAGCGCCGCCCAGACGGACCGGGGAGCTGTTTTTT. Its protein product is CASSEAPPRRTGELFF.

This clonotype was seen only a few times. The V call is TRBV7-2, the J call TRBJ2-5, with D possibly being TRBD2 (5 bases). This CDR3 region has 15 residues. V lost 1 base to trimming and J lost 5 bases, with 14 bases between them. Germline values: CDR1 SGHTA, CDR2 FQGNSA. CDR3 in DNA: TGTGCCAGCAGCTTAGTCGCGGACTTGGAGGAGACCCAGTACTTC. As protein: CASSLVADLEETQYF.

The chain combines TRBV14 with TRBJ1-4; D not certain. Germline V gene lookup returns CDR1 SGHDN and CDR2 FVKESK. The CDR3 is 13 residues long. V lost 4 bases to trimming and J lost 5 bases, with 8 bases between them. The DNA of the CDR3 is TGTGCCAGCAGCCGGGAGGGAAATGAAAAACTGTTTTTT. This gives the protein CASSREGNEKLFF.

The V gene is TRBV24-1, the J gene TRBJ2-7; D is unresolved. Per the germline V gene, CDR1 is KGHDR and CDR2 is SFDVKD. The CDR3 sequence is 13 residues long. V lost 4 bases and J lost 12, with 18 bases in between. The CDR3 loop is CATSDPRIGIWYF. CDR3 in DNA: TGTGCCACCAGTGACCCCAGGATAGGGATCTGGTACTTC.

This clonotype was seen at least ten times. This chain uses TRBV29-1 with TRBJ1-5; 11 bases agree with TRBD1. The CDR3 consists of 14 residues. J gave up 2 bases and V 6 bases, and 3 bases lay outside the gene matches. Germline lookup yields CDR1 SQVTM and CDR2 ANQGSEA. The CDR3 sequence is CSVAGQGGNQPQHF. The CDR3 DNA reads TGCAGCGTCGCGGGACAGGGGGGCAATCAGCCCCAGCATTTT.

This clonotype showed up just a few times. This rearrangement joins TRBV4-2 to TRBJ2-7, with D possibly matching TRBD1 (6 bases). Trimming left V 3 bases short and J 3 bases short, with 9 bases between. Germline CDR1 reads LGHNA; CDR2 reads YNFKEQ. This CDR3 is 13 amino acids long. The CDR3 DNA sequence: TGTGCCAGCAGCCAGACACAGGGCTACGAGCAGTACTTC. Translated, it gives CASSQTQGYEQYF.

In its sample, this clonotype was seen many times. Here the CDR3 DNA reads TGTGCCAGCAGCTTCGAGGAGAGTAGCGGGGTATACGAGCAGTACTTC. It translates to CASSFEESSGVYEQYF. The gene calls are TRBV7-2 and TRBJ2-7, with 8 bases fitting TRBD2. After removal of 3 bases from V and 4 bases from J, the junction contained 11 bases not matched to a gene. Germline V CDR1 and CDR2: SGHTA, FQGNSA. The CDR3 runs to 16 residues.

This clonotype showed up just a few times. The chain joins TRBV5-6 to TRBJ2-2; D is undetermined. The CDR3 contains 12 residues. Per germline, CDR1 SGHDT and CDR2 YYEEEE. The V end lost 2 bases, the J end lost 8 bases, and 7 bases lay between the germline ends. The CDR3 protein is CASSLHSGELFF. In DNA, the CDR3 is TGTGCCAGCAGCTTACACTCGGGGGAGCTGTTTTTT.

The chain couples TRBV6-6 to TRBJ2-6; no clear D gene. Germline loops: CDR1 MNHNY, CDR2 SVGAGI (reference sequence). V was trimmed by 10 bases and J by 1 base, leaving 5 bases between them. The CDR3 is 12 residues long. The CDR3 spells CATESGANVLTF. CDR3 coding DNA: TGTGCCACCGAATCTGGGGCCAACGTCCTGACTTTC.

The V call is TRBV5-1, the J call TRBJ2-7; no firm D call. The germline CDR1 and CDR2 sequences are SGHRS and YFSETQ. V lost 2 bases and J 3 bases, leaving 12 bases between the germline ends. This CDR3 comprises 14 residues. In DNA form, the CDR3 reads TGCGCCAGCAGCTTTCTAGGGAATGACTACGAGCAGTACTTC. This sequence encodes CASSFLGNDYEQYF. The complete variable domain, with remaining parts taken from reference TRBV5-1 and TRBJ2-7, reads KAGVTQTPRYLIKTRGQQVTLSCSPISGHRSVSWYQQTPGQGLQFLFEYFSETQRNKGNFPGRFSGRQFSNSRSEMNVSTLELGDSALYLCASSFLGNDYEQYFGPGTRLTVT.

A few counts support this clonotype. The DNA of the CDR3 is TGCGCCAGCAGCTTCTCGGGACAAGACGAAAAACTGTTTTTT. Protein product: CASSFSGQDEKLFF. This chain links TRBV5-1 with TRBJ1-4, with a possible D match to TRBD1 (6 bases). Germline V gene sequence: CDR1 SGHRS, CDR2 YFSETQ. The ends were cut back, 2 bases at V and 8 bases at J, with 13 bases in the middle. This CDR3 spans 14 amino acids.

This sequence joins TRBV5-1 and TRBJ1-1; no clear D gene. Germline V gene sequence: CDR1 SGHRS, CDR2 YFSETQ. This CDR3 region has 15 residues. V lost 4 bases and J 5 bases, leaving 18 bases between the germline ends. Written as DNA, the CDR3 is TGCGCCAGCAGCCAAGAACCTCTAGGGCGGACTGAAGCTTTCTTT. It encodes CASSQEPLGRTEAFF.

In its sample, this clonotype was seen many times. The chain has TRBV14 and TRBJ1-1, with 8 bases aligning to TRBD1. The CDR3 is 15 residues long. Germline V gene lookup returns CDR1 SGHDN and CDR2 FVKESK. The ends lost 2 bases at V and 12 bases at J; junction bases unmatched: 14. The CDR3 region has the DNA TGTGCCAGCAGCCAAAGCTGGACAGGGAACGACCCCACTTTCTTT. Translation gives CASSQSWTGNDPTFF.

This chain uses TRBV5-4 with TRBJ1-5; D gene uncertain. V gave up 4 bases and J gave up 2 bases, with 19 bases separating them. The CDR3 extends over 17 amino acids. Germline assignment: CDR1 SGHNT and CDR2 YYREEE (reference sequence). In nucleotides, the CDR3 is TGTGCCAGCAGCCAAGATCCAGCGCCGTTGGGCAATCAGCCCCAGCATTTT. Its translation is CASSQDPAPLGNQPQHF. The whole variable domain, filled in from reference TRBV5-4 and TRBJ1-5, reads ETGVTQSPTHLIKTRGQQVTLRCSSQSGHNTVSWYQQALGQGPQFIFQYYREEENGRGNFPPRFSGLQFPNYSSELNVNALELDDSALYLCASSQDPAPLGNQPQHFGDGTRLSIL.

The rearrangement joins TRBV2 to TRBJ1-1; 7 bases fit TRBD1. Germline CDR1 is SNHLY and CDR2 is FYNNEI. The CDR3 is 13 residues long. The V gene end was trimmed by 3 bases and the J gene end by 8 bases; junction bases not matched to a gene: 6. CDR3 region: CASSETGTGEAFF. The DNA of the CDR3 is TGTGCCAGCAGTGAGACAGGGACCGGAGAAGCTTTCTTT.

This chain links TRBV7-9 with TRBJ2-2, with TRBD2 as a possible D gene (6 bases). This CDR3 spans 15 amino acids. V lost 5 bases and J lost 6, with 16 bases in between. Germline V CDR1 and CDR2: SEHNR, FQNEAQ (reference sequence). As DNA, the CDR3 is TGTGCCAGCAGCCAACGACTAGTTGGGTCCGGGGAGCTGTTTTTT. Translated: CASSQRLVGSGELFF.